This T cell receptor (beta chain) originates from a study of blood T cell repertoires in COVID-19. Study summary: Samples representing acute and convalescent COVID-19 were sourced from the United States, Italy and Spain. T cells, B-cell-depleted T cells, or PBMCs supplied cDNA or gDNA.

CDR3 length equals 12 residues. V dropped 4 bases and J dropped 10; count of bases not matched to a gene: 1. Germline V gene data show CDR1 as MNHEY and CDR2 as SVGEGT. Libraries were prepared by immunoSEQ multiplex PCR; TCRdb keeps only in-frame clonotypes and omits some of them. The sample lists about 440,000 clones, approximately 90% seen once, with about 4.3% in the top ten. The genes are TRBV6-2 or TRBV6-3 and TRBJ2-3, with TRBD2 identical over 11 bases. The sample taken for sequencing was peripheral blood. This receptor was taken from a young woman with acute or convalescent COVID-19. The CDR3 DNA reads as TGTGCCAGCAGTTGGGGACTAGCGGCGCAGTATTTT. It codes for CASSWGLAAQYF.